This T cell receptor beta chain appears in the sequencing data of a study of blood T cells in healthy people across ages (dated by TCRdb to between 2014 and 2016). For the wider study: In model experiments, template switching captured about one uniquely barcoded TCR beta cDNA molecule for every two T cells. Using deep sequencing normalized with unique cDNA molecular identifiers, the study measured how TCR beta repertoire diversity changes with age. Four age groups were formed from the donors: young (average 16 years), middle-aged (around 39), aged (roughly 56) and long-lived (82). Using the same blood draw, the study looked at two additional independent replicas of 1 million unique cDNA reads for two donors, one aged 18 to 30 and the other aged 80 or older.

Points on this clonotype: Its antigen is currently not known. No much larger clonotype is one base removed from it; base qualities were not supplied.

V is clipped by 7 bases and J by 0 bases, and the sequence between their germline boundaries is 14 bases long. The cysteine opens and the phenylalanine closes a CDR3 of 15 amino acids. Solely the CDR3 DNA is kept, with 45 bases framed from the first base. CDR1 and CDR2 are read off the germline V gene as SGHRS and YFSETQ. Library generation was performed with 5' RACE. TCRdb shows the sequencer as Illumina HiSeq 2500. A second roughly 6 to 12 cycle PCR used a sample-barcoded 5' primer and a J-beta primer mix. A template-switch 5' adaptor carrying 12 random nucleotides introduced a unique molecular identifier onto each TCR beta cDNA molecule. At least 3 million CDR3-containing paired-end reads were obtained from each sample. First-strand cDNA was synthesized from all RNA with the Mint cDNA synthesis kit, primed by a TRBC-specific oligonucleotide. After uracil-DNA glycosylase treatment, a first 18-cycle PCR used universal primers M1SS and BC2_uni_R on all cDNA. On the authors' methods: Normalization of each sample was performed by random selection of 1 million high-quality reads, each carrying a distinct molecular identifier. Reads with shared molecular identifiers were discarded instead of being binned into consensus sequences. MiTCR, set to a Q25 quality threshold and the strictest error-elimination algorithm, was used for CDR3 identification, clonotype clustering and error correction. A nonparametric unseen species model using Euler transformation provided a lower-bound estimate of total TCR beta diversity. The public reads were reanalyzed by TCRdb: fastp trimming at Q25, MiXCR alignment, in-frame beta chains only. Each entry is one CDR3 protein sequence, shown with its most common DNA and genes. TCRdb's processing, not the authors', yielded these V and J calls. This sample holds approximately 780,000 distinct CDR3 sequences; roughly 25% were observed only once. 2.5% to 3.5% of the sample rests with the top ten.

What the study reported, not specific to this receptor: Total diversity estimates from one million sequenced T cells were considered lower bounds and underestimates. Observed TCR beta diversity per million T cells fell roughly linearly with age, and a significant reduction was already apparent by age around 44. There was a strong correlation between observed TCR beta diversity and the percentage of naive T cells measured by flow cytometry. Since profiling was done on bulk unsorted PBMCs, naive and antigen-experienced compartments could not be conclusively compared. Compared with the aged group, more naive CD4+ T cells, fewer expanded clones and increased TCR diversity were shown by the long-lived group, suggesting age selection. Donor CMV infection status was unknown, potentially confounding age-related changes in expanded clonotypes.

Donors were 40 or so systemically healthy Caucasian individuals from Russia aged roughly 6 to 95 years. About 10 milliliters of peripheral blood were drawn from each donor into EDTA-treated Vacutainer tubes. Ficoll-Paque density-gradient centrifugation was used to isolate PBMCs, with at least 7 million obtained per sample. Total RNA was extracted from PBMCs with Trizol reagent, with at least 5.5 micrograms obtained per sample. For every donor, flow cytometry on a PBMC aliquot measured the percentage of naive CD45RAhigh/CD27high T cells. The data were also submitted as part of a second study, on T cells of mothers and their children. As noted in the second study: Donors were nine systemically healthy Caucasian individuals: three mothers and their six children. cDNA synthesis consumed the entire amount of extracted RNA, loaded at about 1.5 ug RNA in each 15 ul reaction. In the second PCR, sample barcodes and 2-4 random nucleotides were introduced via the M1S primer. More than 8 million TCR beta CDR3 reads were obtained from each mother, and about 3 million reads were obtained from each child. Thymic selection similarly shapes TCR recombination output in related and unrelated pairs, with minor effect from inherited differences. Related mother-child pairs always showed normalized repertoire overlap that was slightly higher than in unrelated mother-child pairs, though the difference was never significant. Persistent microchimeric T cell clones were not detected, at a sensitivity of about 90 clones per million clonotypes. In the study, deep NGS was used to compare the TCR beta repertoires of mothers and children, and features distinguishing related mother-child pairs from unrelated individuals were sought. The mean age was about 40 +/- 4 years for the mothers and approximately 11 +/- 4 years for the children. After adapter ligation with NEBNext reagents, the libraries were sequenced on Illumina HiSeq 2000 with 100+100 nt paired-end reads. To prevent cross-contamination, the mother and child libraries were prepared a month apart and were sequenced in separate runs. Between about 500,000 and 2,100,000 distinct TCR beta clonotypes were identified per donor. Naive TCR beta clonotypes were estimated from low-frequency clonotypes matched to each donor's FACS-determined naive share, without sorting.

The sequence was obtained from a boy younger than 18 in good health. Recombination linked TRBV5-1 to TRBJ2-4, with the D gene not confidently named. Sequenced sample: blood. The CDR3 is CASGSDGLAKNIQYF. In nucleotide form, the sequence is TGCGCCAGCGGCTCTGACGGGCTAGCCAAAAACATTCAGTACTTC.